This section outlines one T cell receptor (beta chain) sequence together with its context. Its antigen remains undetermined. Per-base quality was not reported, and no clone a single base away is much larger than it. The junction shows trimming of 0 bases on V and 2 bases on J, plus 17 bases between the germline ends. The CDR3 sequence holds 19 residues, the cysteine and phenylalanine included. Just CDR3 DNA is preserved here, 57 bases in frame from base 1. CDR1 LGHNA and CDR2 YSLEER are derived from the germline V gene. The entry originates in a study of radiotherapy plus CTLA-4 blockade in lung cancer (dated 2018 in TCRdb). Background on the whole study: Among the enrolled patients, around 19% had an objective response, and 31% reached disease control.

Library generation was performed with the immunoSEQ multiplex PCR assay. This is the immuneACCESS table as TCRdb keeps it, with only in-frame sequences that have V and J called. A part of the clones is gone; compared with another copy, unresolved V genes explain less than half, and the rest is unexplained. The sample data list about 120,000 clones, and about four fifths of these were observed just once. Approximately 5.5% of the sample is held by the ten biggest clonotypes. In this study, focal radiation therapy paired with CTLA-4 blockade (ipilimumab) was tested in patients who had chemo-refractory metastatic non-small-cell lung cancer. General study outcomes and caveats: After treatment with radiotherapy and ipilimumab, TCR clones that originated in tumors expanded in peripheral blood. The strongest predictors of response were reported to be early dynamic shifts in blood T cell clones along with a rise in serum interferon-beta following radiation.

The sequencing here drew on peripheral blood, taken from a patient treated with radiotherapy plus ipilimumab. Recombination linked TRBV4-3 to TRBJ2-6, and possibly TRBD1, on 6 matching bases. The source of this sequence is a human donor with non-small cell lung cancer who had a partial response to radiotherapy plus ipilimumab. The CDR3 protein is CASSQDNHRDKTGANVLTF. The DNA is as follows: TGCGCCAGCAGCCAAGATAATCACAGGGATAAAACTGGGGCCAACGTCCTGACTTTC.